The 13 T cell receptor beta chains listed next were all sequenced from one sample in a study of CD8+ T cells in alopecia areata. Sequencing used cDNA as its template, made by extracting RNA and reverse transcribing it. Produced via immunoSEQ multiplex PCR; TCRdb's table is partial and in-frame only. The sample has about 140,000 clones; roughly half are singletons. This material consisted of CD4+ T cells sorted from blood, taken at week 0. These receptors all come from a human donor with alopecia areata.

For this clone: Within the sample, other DNA sequences also encode this same CDR3. The V gene is TRBV29-1, the J gene TRBJ2-7; no clear D gene. The germline V gene has CDR1 SQVTM and CDR2 ANQGSEA. This CDR3 is 12 amino acids long. Deletions cut 4 bases from V and 3 bases from J, with 10 bases between. The CDR3 nucleotides read TGCAGCGTTGGGGATAGCAGCTACGAGCAGTACTTC. It is translated as CSVGDSSYEQYF.

This clone turned up a few times. The CDR3 DNA reads as TGCAGCGTTGGTATGGGCGGGAGGCGCGGCGAGCAGTACTTC. Its protein is CSVGMGGRRGEQYF. The genes are TRBV29-1 and TRBJ2-7; the match to TRBD2 covers 8 bases. The germline CDR1 and CDR2 sequences are SQVTM and ANQGSEA. The length of the CDR3 is 14 residues. Trimming cost V 4 bases and J 6 bases; bases outside gene matches: 11.

A few counts support this clone. The chain couples TRBV6-6 to TRBJ2-2; D is ambiguous. The CDR3 extends over 12 amino acids. Trimming pared 2 bases from V and 7 bases from J, leaving 5 bases between. The V gene's germline CDR1 is MNHNY and CDR2 SVGAGI (reference sequence). The CDR3 sequence is CASSYRHGELFF. The CDR3 DNA sequence: TGTGCCAGCAGTTACAGACACGGGGAGCTGTTTTTT.

The chain joins TRBV15 to TRBJ2-5, with TRBD1 matching 8 bases. V gave up 4 bases and J gave up 2 bases; unmatched junction bases: 3. CDR1 is LNHNV and CDR2 is YYDKDF in the germline V gene (reference sequence). CDR3 size: 14 residues. CDR3 amino acids: CATSIDRGQETQYF. The DNA of the CDR3 is TGTGCCACCAGCATTGACAGGGGACAAGAGACCCAGTACTTC.

This rearrangement joins TRBV10-3 to TRBJ1-2; D not resolved. Trimming shortened V by 11 bases and J by 8 bases, and 21 bases separated the two germline ends. CDR1 is ENHRY, CDR2 SYGVKD, per germline. The CDR3 is made up of 13 amino acids. CDR3 protein: CALQDGSNGGYTF. CDR3 nucleotides: TGTGCCCTCCAGGACGGCTCAAATGGCGGCTACACCTTC.

The rearrangement links TRBV6-5 to TRBJ2-3; unclear D gene. Between the trimmed V and J ends, which lost 6 bases and 4 bases, there was a span of 5 bases. Germline CDR1 reads MNHEY; CDR2 reads SVGAGI. This CDR3 comprises 11 residues. As DNA, the CDR3 is TGTGCCAGCAGGGTGGCAGATACGCAGTATTTT. Translating gives CASRVADTQYF.

A remark on this clone: Other DNA sequences within the sample encode an identical CDR3. The rearrangement uses TRBV2 and TRBJ2-7; no definite D call. Trimming stripped 4 bases from V and 6 bases from J, with 7 bases between. From germline, CDR1 is SNHLY and CDR2 FYNNEI. The CDR3 length is 11 residues. The CDR3 sequence is CASSGAGEQYF. The CDR3 DNA reads as TGTGCCAGCAGTGGGGCAGGCGAGCAGTACTTC.

The chain links TRBV2 to TRBJ2-7; D is possibly TRBD2 (6 bases). Trimming took 1 base from V and 4 from J, leaving 11 bases between them. Germline loops: CDR1 SNHLY, CDR2 FYNNEI. The CDR3 loop spans 14 amino acids. The CDR3 spells CASSEEGGRYEQYF. The CDR3 DNA is TGTGCCAGCAGTGAAGAGGGAGGACGGTACGAGCAGTACTTC. Full variable domain (outside the CDR3, taken from reference TRBV2 and TRBJ2-7): EPEVTQTPSHQVTQMGQEVILRCVPISNHLYFYWYRQILGQKVEFLVSFYNNEISEKSEIFDDQFSVERPDGSNFTLKIRSTKLEDSAMYFCASSEEGGRYEQYFGPGTRLTVT.

This clone was counted once. This chain uses TRBV4-3 with TRBJ2-1; TRBD2 aligns across 7 bases. Germline assignment: CDR1 LGHNA and CDR2 YSLEER. Trimming cost V 3 bases and J 8 bases; bases outside gene matches: 10. The CDR3 length is 15 residues. CDR3 region: CASSQAPTSPYEQFF. The CDR3 nucleotides are TGCGCCAGCAGCCAGGCACCGACTAGCCCGTATGAGCAGTTCTTC.

The genes are TRBV5-1 and TRBJ2-3; 9 bases map to TRBD2. V shed 4 bases, J shed 1 base, and the junction held 1 base outside the gene matches. The CDR3 loop spans 14 amino acids. Germline values: CDR1 SGHRS, CDR2 YFSETQ. Here the CDR3 DNA reads TGCGCCAGCAGCAGGACTAGCGGCACAGATACGCAGTATTTT. Its translation: CASSRTSGTDTQYF.

The V gene is TRBV7-9, the J gene TRBJ2-5, with D possibly being TRBD1 (7 bases). Trimming pared 6 bases from V and 2 bases from J, leaving 22 bases between. The CDR3 is made up of 17 amino acids. Germline V gives CDR1 SEHNR, CDR2 FQNEAQ (reference sequence). The CDR3 loop reads CASSPYRGGTVQETQYF. The DNA of the CDR3 is TGTGCCAGCAGTCCCTATCGAGGAGGGACAGTACAAGAGACCCAGTACTTC. Drawing the rest from reference TRBV7-9 and TRBJ2-5, the complete variable domain is DTGVSQNPRHKITKRGQNVTFRCDPISEHNRLYWYRQTLGQGPEFLTYFQNEAQLEKSRLLSDRFSAERPKGSFSTLEIQRTEQGDSAMYLCASSPYRGGTVQETQYFGPGTRLLVL.

The chain combines TRBV7-6 with TRBJ2-3; D unclear. Germline CDR1 is SGHVS and CDR2 is FNYEAQ. V lost 5 bases and J lost 1, with 7 bases in between. This CDR3 region has 13 residues. In DNA, the CDR3 is TGTGCCAGCAGCCCAACGGGCACAGATACGCAGTATTTT. This encodes CASSPTGTDTQYF.

This clone came up a few times. The rearrangement links TRBV5-1 to TRBJ2-5, with TRBD2 as a possible D gene (6 bases). The CDR3 runs to 15 residues. V lost 0 bases and J 6 bases, leaving 15 bases between the germline ends. Germline V CDR1 and CDR2: SGHRS, YFSETQ. The CDR3 DNA sequence: TGCGCCAGCAGCTTGGGTACTCAGGCGGGGCAGACCCAGTACTTC. Its protein product is CASSLGTQAGQTQYF.